The next 22 T cell receptor beta chains were all read from a single sample in a study of T-cell reconstitution after alpha-beta-depleted transplantation in children. Library preparation (for TCRbeta) was performed with unique molecular identifiers. Via MiXCR, TCRdb re-called the PCR reads, giving one row per CDR3 protein. The sample yields about 120,000 distinct CDR3 sequences, 10% seen once. Source: PBMCs from the stem cell graft donor, taken from the stem cell graft. All receptors come from a human donor who donated a stem cell graft to a child with acute lymphoblastic leukemia.

Ten or more counts support this clonotype. The rearrangement joins TRBV28 to TRBJ1-2; D is unclear. V lost 1 base, J lost 2 bases, and 17 bases lay in between. The germline gives CDR1 MDHEN, CDR2 SYDVKM. The CDR3 consists of 17 residues. The CDR3 here is CASSLLMGFGENYGYTF. The CDR3 nucleotides are TGTGCCAGCAGTTTATTGATGGGGTTTGGGGAAAACTATGGCTACACCTTC.

This clonotype was observed at least ten times. This chain joins TRBV7-3 and TRBJ2-3, with TRBD2 identical over 10 bases. J gave up 4 bases and V 5 bases, and 9 bases lay outside the gene matches. The CDR3 consists of 16 residues. The germline gives CDR1 SGHTA, CDR2 FQGTGA. CDR3 in DNA: TGTGCCAGCAGCATTATGTCTAGCGGGAGTGCAGATACGCAGTATTTT. Protein sequence: CASSIMSSGSADTQYF.

This clonotype was counted at least ten times. This rearrangement joins TRBV9 to TRBJ2-2, with D tentatively TRBD2 (5 bases). Germline CDR1 SGDLS, CDR2 YYNGEE. This CDR3 has 14 residues. Trimming removed 2 bases at V and 7 bases at J, with 12 bases between. The CDR3 is CASSVFGENGELFF. CDR3 nucleotide sequence: TGTGCCAGCAGCGTGTTCGGGGAAAACGGGGAGCTGTTTTTT. Based on the CDR3 plus reference TRBV9 and TRBJ2-2, the full variable domain is DSGVTQTPKHLITATGQRVTLRCSPRSGDLSVYWYQQSLDQGLQFLIQYYNGEERAKGNILERFSAQQFPDLHSELNLSSLELGDSALYFCASSVFGENGELFFGEGSRLTVL.

Notes on this clonotype: This clone may be a read error of a much larger clone one base away. This rearrangement joins TRBV12-3 or TRBV12-4 to TRBJ2-1, with D possibly being TRBD1 (6 bases). CDR3 length equals 15 residues. V was pared by 5 bases and J by 2 bases, with 13 bases between. CDR3 sequence (DNA): TGTGCCAGCAGTCACGGACAGCGACCCTACAATGAGCAGTTCTTC. Translating gives CASSHGQRPYNEQFF.

This clonotype has a count of ten or more. The J gene is TRBJ2-5, the V gene TRBV4-1, with TRBD2 identical over 13 bases. Germline values: CDR1 MGHRA, CDR2 YSYEKL. Trimming took 4 bases from V and 1 from J; bases not matched to a gene: 6. The CDR3 extends over 17 amino acids. The DNA of the CDR3 is TGCGCCAGCAGCCGAGAGACTAGCGGGGGGCCCCAAGAGACCCAGTACTTC. Protein product: CASSRETSGGPQETQYF.

This clonotype was detected only a few times. The V and J genes are TRBV7-2 and TRBJ2-3, with 9 bases lining up with TRBD2. Germline lookup yields CDR1 SGHTA and CDR2 FQGNSA. The CDR3 totals 13 residues. Trimming at V came to 10 bases and at J to 4 bases, leaving 6 bases not matched to a gene. In DNA, the CDR3 is TGTGCCACCCGCGGGGGGGAAGCAGATACGCAGTATTTT. It yields the protein CATRGGEADTQYF.

At least ten counts were recorded for this clonotype. The chain joins TRBV5-1 to TRBJ2-3; 9 bases map to TRBD1. Germline V gene sequence: CDR1 SGHRS, CDR2 YFSETQ. The CDR3 has 15 residues. With V trimmed by 3 bases and J by 1 base, 3 bases remained unmatched. The CDR3 here is CASSSRTGGTDTQYF. CDR3 nucleotides: TGCGCCAGCAGCTCCCGGACAGGGGGCACAGATACGCAGTATTTT.

This clonotype was detected many times. The chain couples TRBV6-5 to TRBJ1-2, with D tentatively TRBD1 (6 bases). The CDR3 length is 15 residues. Per germline, CDR1 MNHEY and CDR2 SVGAGI. Trimming took off 2 bases at V and 2 bases at J, with 12 bases between the two ends. The CDR3 DNA sequence: TGTGCCAGCAGTTACACAGGGATAGGAAACTATGGCTACACCTTC. Residues: CASSYTGIGNYGYTF.

The CDR3 DNA reads TGCAGTGCTCCCCCCCCGAGCGGGGGGCCGGGTGAGACCCAGTACTTC. Translation: CSAPPPSGGPGETQYF. The chain employs TRBV20-1 and TRBJ2-5; TRBD2 agrees at 9 bases. This CDR3 has 16 amino acids. After removal of 5 bases from V and 5 bases from J, the junction contained 15 bases not matched to a gene. The germline V gene has CDR1 DFQATT and CDR2 SNEGSKA (reference sequence).

This clonotype was counted many times. The rearrangement uses TRBV7-8 and TRBJ1-2, with D maybe TRBD1 (6 bases). Trimming cost V 1 base and J 5 bases, with 14 bases left between them. CDR1 SGHVS and CDR2 FQNEAQ come from the germline V gene. This CDR3 region has 15 residues. CDR3 amino acids: CASSLVGDRHYGYTF. CDR3 bases: TGTGCCAGCAGCTTAGTAGGAGACAGGCATTATGGCTACACCTTC.

This clonotype occurred many times. V usage is TRBV15 and J usage is TRBJ1-1; no clear D. The CDR3 consists of 16 residues. Trimming shortened V by 0 bases and J by 0 bases, and 11 bases separated the two germline ends. Germline-derived CDR1 and CDR2 are LNHNV and YYDKDF (reference sequence). DNA for the CDR3: TGTGCCACCAGCAGAGATCCGGGGTACATGAACACTGAAGCTTTCTTT. It encodes CATSRDPGYMNTEAFF.

This clonotype was seen repeatedly, ten times or more. This chain links TRBV12-3 or TRBV12-4 with TRBJ2-7; 8 bases agree with TRBD2. This CDR3 has 14 residues. V was pared by 3 bases and J by 5 bases, with 6 bases of the junction left unmatched. The CDR3 is CASSFWGGRNEQYF. The CDR3 nucleotides are TGTGCCAGCAGTTTTTGGGGCGGGAGGAACGAGCAGTACTTC.

This clonotype appeared many times. This chain joins TRBV20-1 and TRBJ2-5; 9 bases align to TRBD2. The CDR3 is made up of 14 amino acids. V trimming: 0 bases; J trimming: 4 bases; junction bases outside the gene matches: 3. Germline V gene lookup returns CDR1 DFQATT and CDR2 SNEGSKA (reference sequence). Here the CDR3 reads CSARDGRGGETQYF. The CDR3 coding sequence is TGCAGTGCTAGAGACGGGCGGGGGGGAGAGACCCAGTACTTC.

Ten or more counts support this clonotype. The J gene is TRBJ2-5, the V gene TRBV29-1, with a possible D match to TRBD1 (7 bases). The CDR3 has 14 residues. V was pared by 6 bases and J by 5 bases, with 19 bases between. Germline V gene lookup returns CDR1 SQVTM and CDR2 ANQGSEA. CDR3: CSVAGQRGVETQYF. CDR3 in DNA: TGCAGCGTGGCGGGACAGAGAGGGGTCGAGACCCAGTACTTC.

This clonotype was seen only a few times. One junction end disagrees with the germline gene, perhaps due to a read error. V gene TRBV6-1 combines with J gene TRBJ1-2, with 8 nucleotides matching TRBD1. This CDR3 contains 14 residues. Germline V gene lookup returns CDR1 MNHNS and CDR2 SASEGT. The CDR3 loop is CASIPDRAGGGYIF. CDR3 DNA sequence: TGTGCCAGCATCCCGGACAGGGCTGGGGGTGGCTACATCTTC.

As regards this clonotype: A read error may produce the germline difference seen at one junction end. V gene TRBV6-4 combines with J gene TRBJ2-3; a possible D gene is TRBD2 (5 bases). Germline CDR1 is MRHNA and CDR2 is SNTAGT. The CDR3 is 15 residues long. The CDR3 loop is CASSDSLASTDTQYF. The DNA for the CDR3 is TGTGCCAGCAGTGACTCGCTAGCTAGCACAGATACGCAGTATTTC.

This clonotype was observed a handful of times. A much larger clone lies a single base off, so this may be a read error. V gene TRBV5-1 combines with J gene TRBJ1-1, with D maybe TRBD1 (5 bases). The CDR3 is made up of 11 amino acids. Germline values: CDR1 SGHRS, CDR2 YFSETQ. Trimming removed 2 bases from V and 12 bases from J, with 11 bases in between. The CDR3 DNA is TGCGCCAGCAGCTTTGGCAGGGTGTCTTTCTTT. Its translation: CASSFGRVSFF.

The table lists this clonotype with many counts. The chain uses TRBV12-3 or TRBV12-4 and TRBJ2-5, with D maybe TRBD2 (5 bases). The CDR3 runs 14 residues. The germline V and J ends were trimmed by 5 bases and 3 bases, with 13 bases remaining between them. CDR3 DNA: TGTGCCAGCAGTGCCTGGACTGGAAAAGAGACCCAGTACTTC. Translation: CASSAWTGKETQYF.

In its sample, this clonotype was seen many times. J is TRBJ2-1 and V is TRBV29-1; TRBD1 is a possible D gene (6 bases). CDR3 length: 16 amino acids. V lost 6 bases, J lost 0 bases, and 18 bases lay in between. The germline V gene has CDR1 SQVTM and CDR2 ANQGSEA. The CDR3 DNA is TGCAGCGTGGGGTCAGGGGACATCAGCTCCTACAATGAGCAGTTCTTC. This sequence encodes CSVGSGDISSYNEQFF.

J is TRBJ2-2 and V is TRBV7-8; D possibly corresponds to TRBD1 (6 bases). This CDR3 has 16 residues. V was trimmed by 3 bases and J by 1 base, leaving 12 bases between them. CDR1 is SGHVS, CDR2 FQNEAQ, per germline. This CDR3 is CASSFPTGLNTGELFF. In nucleotides, the CDR3 is TGTGCCAGCAGCTTCCCGACAGGTTTGAACACCGGGGAGCTGTTTTTT.

This clonotype was counted a few times. J is TRBJ2-3 and V is TRBV30; TRBD2 agrees at 8 bases. V lost 3 bases and J lost 8; bases outside the gene matches: 4. CDR1 and CDR2 from the germline V gene are GTSNPN and SVGIG (reference sequence). The length of the CDR3 is 12 residues. DNA for the CDR3: TGTGCCTGGAGCGGGGGGGCGGTTACGCAGTATTTT. This sequence encodes CAWSGGAVTQYF.

This clonotype occurred many times. One end of the junction varies from germline; a read error may be responsible. The chain has TRBV7-7 and TRBJ2-5; 8 bases are a match to TRBD2. The CDR3 has 15 residues. CDR1 SSHAT and CDR2 FNYEAQ come from the germline V gene (reference sequence). CDR3 sequence reads: CASSLRTGGQETQYF. The CDR3 DNA is TGTGCTAGCAGCTTAAGGACGGGGGGGCAAGAGACCCAGTACTTC. Complete variable domain (other parts from reference TRBV7-7 and TRBJ2-5): GAGVSQSPRYKVTKRGQDVTLRCDPISSHATLYWYQQALGQGPEFLTYFNYEAQPDKSGLPSDRFSAERPEGSISTLTIQRTEQRDSAMYRCASSLRTGGQETQYFGPGTRLLVL.